These T cell receptor beta chains were read from a single sample in a study of blood T cell repertoires in COVID-19. Here immunoSEQ multiplex PCR was the method, and the copy in TCRdb shows in-frame clones only, minus some. In the table there are a few hundred thousand clones, approximately 80% of which are singletons. The sample taken for sequencing was peripheral blood. The receptor source for this set is a human donor in a cohort sampled during active COVID-19. Both conserved end residues are part of each CDR3. The order of the fields is V gene, clone size, D gene, J gene, CDR3 length, CDR3 DNA, CDR3 protein. The D gene is left open where the match is weak. Part of the rows lack a size; the others show once, few, many or a class for expanded clones.

TRBV28	few	TRBD2	TRBJ2-7	14	TGTGCCAGCAAGTGGCTAGCGGGCTCCTACGAGCAGTACTTC	CASKWLAGSYEQYF
TRBV5-4	.	.	TRBJ2-5	16	TGTGCCAGCAGCTACCAGGCGTCTTCCCCCCGGGAGACCCAGTACTTC	CASSYQASSPRETQYF
TRBV28	.	TRBD2	TRBJ2-7	15	TGTGCCAGCAGACCAGAAGGGGCGGGAGTAGACGAGCAGTACTTC	CASRPEGAGVDEQYF
TRBV27	.	.	TRBJ2-1	15	TGTGCCAGCAGTTCCTCCGGGACTTATTACAATGAGCAGTTCTTC	CASSSSGTYYNEQFF
TRBV18	.	TRBD1	TRBJ1-2	14	TGTGCCAGCTCACCACGCACAGGGGGCCATGGCTACACCTTC	CASSPRTGGHGYTF
TRBV2	.	.	TRBJ2-2	13	TGTGCCAGCAGTGGAGAGCCAACCGGGGAGCTGTTTTTT	CASSGEPTGELFF
TRBV11-3	.	.	TRBJ2-2	15	TGTGCCAGCAGCTTAGGGGGCTTGGACCCCGGGGAGCTGTTTTTT	CASSLGGLDPGELFF
TRBV3-1/TRBV3-2	.	TRBD1	TRBJ2-7	15	TGTGCCAGCAGCCCGCCCGGGACAGTTTTTTACGAGCAGTACTTC	CASSPPGTVFYEQYF
TRBV9	.	.	TRBJ1-6	15	TGTGCCAGCAGCCCCCGGGACGGGGGGAATTCACCCCTCCACTTT	CASSPRDGGNSPLHF
TRBV11-2	.	TRBD2	TRBJ2-7	16	TGTGCCAGCAGCTTCGTCGGCGGGACTAGCGGGAGGGCCACGTACTTC	CASSFVGGTSGRATYF
TRBV4-1	.	TRBD1	TRBJ1-6	18	TGCGCCAGCAGCCTCGGGGGACAGGGATCAAGGTCGGGTTCACCCCTCCACTTT	CASSLGGQGSRSGSPLHF
TRBV6-1	.	.	TRBJ2-5	12	TGTGCCAGCAGCCCTAGTCTAGAGACCCAGTACTTC	CASSPSLETQYF
TRBV18	.	.	TRBJ2-7	14	TGTGCCAGCTCACCTCAGACAGTCAGCTACGAGCAGTACTTC	CASSPQTVSYEQYF
TRBV11-3	few	.	TRBJ1-1	14	TGTGCCAGCAGCCCCGGGAGGGGGGTCACTGAAGCTTTCTTT	CASSPGRGVTEAFF
TRBV29-1	.	TRBD1	TRBJ1-2	14	TGCAGCGTTGTTGCGACAGGGGGTTTTCTTGGCTACACCTTC	CSVVATGGFLGYTF
TRBV21-1	.	.	TRBJ1-1	16	TGTGCCAGCAGCCCTGACAGGGAGGAGCGGTTCACTGAAGCTTTCTTT	CASSPDREERFTEAFF
TRBV5-1	.	TRBD1	TRBJ2-7	15	TGCGCCAGCAGTTATACGGGACAGCAACCCTACGAGCAGTACTTC	CASSYTGQQPYEQYF
TRBV4-1	.	TRBD1	TRBJ2-1	15	TGCGCCAGCAGCCAGGGGCAGGGGGCGGTCTATGAGCAGTTCTTC	CASSQGQGAVYEQFF
TRBV7-2	.	.	TRBJ2-1	15	TGTGCCAGCAGCTTAGGTTTTCCCCGGTACAATGAGCAGTTCTTC	CASSLGFPRYNEQFF
TRBV19	.	TRBD2	TRBJ2-5	15	TGTGCCAGTAGTATTGGGGGGACTAGCGTAGAGACCCAGTACTTC	CASSIGGTSVETQYF
TRBV18	.	TRBD1	TRBJ2-4	18	TGTGCCAGCTCACCAATAGGTAGGACAGGGAGGACCAAAAACATTCAGTACTTC	CASSPIGRTGRTKNIQYF
TRBV10-1	.	.	TRBJ2-4	15	TGCGCCAGCAGTGAGTCGGGGCCCCCCGAAAACATTCAGTACTTC	CASSESGPPENIQYF
TRBV18	.	TRBD1	TRBJ2-7	15	TGTGCCAGCTCACCACCAGGGGGCGCATCCTACGAGCAGTACTTC	CASSPPGGASYEQYF
TRBV3-1/TRBV3-2	.	.	TRBJ1-5	15	TGTGCCAGCAGCCAAGTTGCAGGGAGCAATCAGCCCCAGCATTTT	CASSQVAGSNQPQHF
TRBV5-6	.	.	TRBJ2-2	16	TGTGCCAGCAGCCCATTGCCAGGGGTGAACACCGGGGAGCTGTTTTTT	CASSPLPGVNTGELFF
TRBV7-9	.	TRBD1	TRBJ1-2	11	TGTGCCAGCAGCCAGGGGGATGGCTACACCTTC	CASSQGDGYTF
TRBV27	.	TRBD1	TRBJ2-2	15	TGTGCCAGCTCGAAATGGACAGGGAACACCGGGGAGCTGTTTTTT	CASSKWTGNTGELFF
TRBV6-5	.	TRBD1	TRBJ2-5	14	TGTGCCAGCAGTTCACAGGGGGCCCAAGAGACCCAGTACTTC	CASSSQGAQETQYF
TRBV2	.	.	TRBJ1-5	13	TGTGCCAGCACCCGGGACAAGAATCAGCCCCAGCATTTT	CASTRDKNQPQHF
TRBV6-5	.	.	TRBJ2-7	13	TGTGCCAGCAGCCGCAAGGCGGGCAGGGGGCAGTACTTC	CASSRKAGRGQYF
TRBV4-1	.	.	TRBJ1-1	16	TGCGCCAGCAGCCCTACCCCCCTTGGGGGGGCGACTGAAGCTTTCTTT	CASSPTPLGGATEAFF
TRBV6-6	.	TRBD1	TRBJ1-2	15	TGTGCCAGCAGTAAAGGGGGACAGGGTTACTATGGCTACACCTTC	CASSKGGQGYYGYTF
TRBV18	once	.	TRBJ1-2	17	TGTGCCAGCTCACGGTACGGATTGTACAGGGCTGGGGATGGCTACACCTTC	CASSRYGLYRAGDGYTF
TRBV19	.	.	TRBJ1-1	13	TGTGCCAGTAGTATAGGAGAGAACACTGAAGCTTTCTTT	CASSIGENTEAFF
TRBV7-6	.	.	TRBJ2-1	15	TGTGCCAGCAGCTTATCTCCCAGCGGATACAATGAGCAGTTCTTC	CASSLSPSGYNEQFF
TRBV2	.	.	TRBJ2-7	14	TGTGCCAGCAGTGTTGCGGGGCTACGCTACGAGCAGTACTTC	CASSVAGLRYEQYF
TRBV30	.	.	TRBJ2-5	14	TGTGCCTGGAGTGTAACCAGGGACCAAGAGACCCAGTACTTC	CAWSVTRDQETQYF
TRBV9	.	TRBD2	TRBJ2-3	15	TGTGCCAGCAGCCATTTCGGGGAGGGGACAGATACGCAGTATTTT	CASSHFGEGTDTQYF
TRBV6-5	.	TRBD2	TRBJ2-1	14	TGTGCCAGCAGCGGGACTAGCGGGGGGATTGGGCAGTTCTTC	CASSGTSGGIGQFF
TRBV4-2	.	.	TRBJ2-1	16	TGTGCCAGCAGCCCCCAGGACGGTGGAGGCTACAATGAGCAGTTCTTC	CASSPQDGGGYNEQFF
TRBV7-6	.	.	TRBJ2-3	17	TGTGCCAGCAGCTTAGCCGGCGGAGGGACTAGCACAGATACGCAGTATTTT	CASSLAGGGTSTDTQYF
TRBV4-1	once	TRBD1	TRBJ2-3	14	TGCGCCAGCAGCCCATTACAGGGGACCGATACGCAGTATTTT	CASSPLQGTDTQYF
TRBV18	.	TRBD2	TRBJ2-1	16	TGTGCCAGCTCAGCAGGACTAGTCAGCTCCTACAATGAGCAGTTCTTC	CASSAGLVSSYNEQFF
TRBV15	few	.	TRBJ2-7	15	TGTGCCACCAGCGGCGGGACGGCCGCCTCCTACGAGCAGTACTTC	CATSGGTAASYEQYF
TRBV2	.	.	TRBJ1-2	14	TGTGCCAGCAGTGTACTAGGGAAGATCGGAGGCTACACCTTC	CASSVLGKIGGYTF
TRBV5-1	.	TRBD2	TRBJ2-7	15	TGCGCCAGCAGCTTGTCAGTAGCGGGGACCTACGAGCAGTACTTC	CASSLSVAGTYEQYF
TRBV7-9	once	TRBD2	TRBJ2-7	15	TGTGCCAGCAGCACACATCGGGGGGACTCCTACGAGCAGTACTTC	CASSTHRGDSYEQYF
TRBV5-5	.	TRBD1	TRBJ2-7	17	TGTGCCAGCAGCTCAAAATCCGGGACAGGGGGCCTCTACGAGCAGTACTTC	CASSSKSGTGGLYEQYF
TRBV19	.	TRBD2	TRBJ2-1	16	TGTGCCAGTAGTATTCGAAGCGGGAGCTCCTACAATGAGCAGTTCTTC	CASSIRSGSSYNEQFF
TRBV5-5	.	.	TRBJ2-1	15	TGTGCCAGCAGCACGGAGGGTTTCGGCTACAATGAGCAGTTCTTC	CASSTEGFGYNEQFF
TRBV18	.	TRBD2	TRBJ2-7	16	TGTGCCAGCTCACCAAGAGTCTCGGCGGGAGCCTACGAGCAGTACTTC	CASSPRVSAGAYEQYF
TRBV2	.	.	TRBJ2-5	14	TGTGCCAGCAGTGAAGGCAGGGCCACAGAGACCCAGTACTTC	CASSEGRATETQYF